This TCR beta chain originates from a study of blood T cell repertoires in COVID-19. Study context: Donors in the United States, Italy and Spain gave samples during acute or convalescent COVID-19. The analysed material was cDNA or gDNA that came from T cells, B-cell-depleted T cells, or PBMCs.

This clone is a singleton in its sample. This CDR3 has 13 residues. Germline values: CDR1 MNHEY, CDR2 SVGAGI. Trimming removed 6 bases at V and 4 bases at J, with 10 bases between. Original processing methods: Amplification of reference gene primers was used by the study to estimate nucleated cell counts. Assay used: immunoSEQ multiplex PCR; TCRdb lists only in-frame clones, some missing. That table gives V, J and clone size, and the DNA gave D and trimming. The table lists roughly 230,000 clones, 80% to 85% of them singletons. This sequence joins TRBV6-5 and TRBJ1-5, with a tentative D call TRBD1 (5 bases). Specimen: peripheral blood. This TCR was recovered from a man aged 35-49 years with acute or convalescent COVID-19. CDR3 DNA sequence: TGTGCCAGCAGGGAGGGACCGAATCAGCCCCAGCATTTT. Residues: CASREGPNQPQHF.